The next 29 T cell receptor beta chains were all read from a single sample in a study of T cell responses to AZD1222 COVID-19 vaccine. Profiling relied on immunoSEQ multiplex PCR, and the TCRdb table lists in-frame clones only, not all of them. This sample has under 150,000 clones; roughly nine tenths occur once, and the top ten carry roughly a quarter. The sample was peripheral blood, taken on day 0 of AZD1222 vaccination. The origin of the receptors is an adult in good health.

V usage is TRBV27 and J usage is TRBJ1-1, with 8 bases aligning to TRBD1. Germline CDR1 reads MNHEY; CDR2 reads SMNVEV (reference sequence). J lost 1 base, V lost 3 bases, and 4 bases had no gene match. This CDR3 is built from 15 residues. DNA for the CDR3: TGTGCCAGCAGTTTCGCCGGGACAGGGAACACTGAAGCTTTCTTT. Protein product: CASSFAGTGNTEAFF.

V usage is TRBV27 and J usage is TRBJ2-7; tentative D call: TRBD2 (6 bases). With 5 bases removed from V and 5 bases from J, the gap between germline ends came to 19 bases. The germline gives CDR1 MNHEY, CDR2 SMNVEV (reference sequence). This CDR3 is 15 amino acids long. The CDR3 nucleotides are TGTGCCAGCAGTCGCGCGGGATACAAAAGGGACGAGCAGTACTTC. Its protein product is CASSRAGYKRDEQYF.

The chain employs TRBV18 and TRBJ2-7, with 12 bases lining up with TRBD1. The length of the CDR3 is 15 residues. Per germline, CDR1 KGHSH and CDR2 LQKENI. V lost 2 bases and J lost 5; bases outside the gene matches: 4. The DNA of the CDR3 is TGTGCCAGCTCACCATCGGGACAGGGGGCCCACGAGCAGTACTTC. Protein: CASSPSGQGAHEQYF. Using reference TRBV18 and TRBJ2-7 for the parts outside the CDR3, the full variable domain is NAGVMQNPRHLVRRRGQEARLRCSPMKGHSHVYWYRQLPEEGLKFMVYLQKENIIDESGMPKERFSAEFPKEGPSILRIQQVVRGDSAAYFCASSPSGQGAHEQYFGPGTRLTVT.

This clone was seen just once. The chain is built from TRBV3-1 (or the pseudogene TRBV3-2) and TRBJ2-7; TRBD1 aligns across 9 bases. Germline V CDR1 and CDR2: LGHDT, YNNKEL (reference sequence). The CDR3 loop spans 13 amino acids. Unmatched junction bases numbered 5, after V lost 8 bases and J lost 3 bases. In nucleotides, the CDR3 is TGTGCCAGCGGGGACAGGGCTAACTACGAGCAGTACTTC. Translating gives CASGDRANYEQYF.

The chain couples TRBV6-5 to TRBJ1-3; no clear D. Per the germline V gene, CDR1 is MNHEY and CDR2 is SVGAGI. The V end was cut by 2 bases, the J end by 0 bases, with 11 bases between. CDR3 length: 16 amino acids. The CDR3 region is CASSYRRPLSGNTIYF. In DNA form, the CDR3 reads TGTGCCAGCAGTTACAGGCGGCCGCTCTCTGGAAACACCATATATTTT.

In this sample, this clone turned up a few times. The J gene is TRBJ2-1, the V gene TRBV29-1, with D possibly matching TRBD1 (6 bases). Trimming pared 7 bases from V and 6 bases from J, leaving 22 bases between. CDR3 length equals 15 residues. Germline V gene sequence: CDR1 SQVTM, CDR2 ANQGSEA. CDR3: CSATTGTRGGNEQFF. For the CDR3, the DNA is TGCAGCGCCACTACTGGGACAAGAGGCGGCAATGAGCAGTTCTTC.

The rearrangement uses TRBV28 and TRBJ2-5; D unclear. The ends were cut back, 3 bases at V and 2 bases at J, with 13 bases in the middle. Germline CDR1 reads MDHEN; CDR2 reads SYDVKM. The CDR3 extends over 15 amino acids. CDR3 sequence: CASSFAQTPQETQYF. CDR3 coding DNA: TGTGCCAGCAGTTTTGCCCAAACGCCACAAGAGACCCAGTACTTC.

CDR3 region: CASSQDPPGQGSSNEKLFF. The DNA for the CDR3 is TGTGCCAGCAGCCAAGATCCTCCGGGACAGGGCTCGTCTAATGAAAAACTGTTTTTT. The chain has TRBV3-1 (or the pseudogene TRBV3-2) and TRBJ1-4; 9 bases map to TRBD1. CDR1 is LGHDT and CDR2 is YNNKEL in the germline V gene (reference sequence). CDR3 length: 19 amino acids. V gave up 0 bases and J gave up 3 bases; unmatched junction bases: 11.

V usage is TRBV9 and J usage is TRBJ2-1, with 13 bases identical to TRBD2. Trimming took 0 bases from V and 3 from J; bases not matched to a gene: 3. The length of the CDR3 is 17 residues. The germline V gene encodes CDR1 SGDLS and CDR2 YYNGEE. The CDR3 loop is CASSVEGTSGIYNEQFF. CDR3 coding DNA: TGTGCCAGCAGCGTAGAGGGGACTAGCGGGATCTACAATGAGCAGTTCTTC.

This clone was recorded only once. The chain uses TRBV4-3 and TRBJ2-7; 8 bases match TRBD1. CDR3 length: 14 amino acids. V dropped 4 bases and J dropped 5; count of bases not matched to a gene: 7. CDR1 LGHNA and CDR2 YSLEER come from the germline V gene. In DNA form, the CDR3 reads TGCGCCAGCAGCCTCGTCCAGGGGGCCCACGAGCAGTACTTC. Amino acids: CASSLVQGAHEQYF.

This clone was counted a single time. The rearrangement uses TRBV7-9 and TRBJ2-7; 9 bases are a match to TRBD1. This CDR3 contains 17 residues. Germline CDR1 and CDR2: SEHNR and FQNEAQ (reference sequence). V shed 4 bases, J shed 2 bases, and the junction held 12 bases outside the gene matches. The CDR3 is CASSSEVGDRVPYEQYF. CDR3 bases: TGTGCCAGCAGCTCCGAGGTAGGGGACAGGGTCCCCTACGAGCAGTACTTC.

This chain uses TRBV10-3 with TRBJ2-7; no clear D. The CDR3 totals 12 residues. Germline V gives CDR1 ENHRY, CDR2 SYGVKD. Trimming removed 8 bases at V and 0 bases at J, with 8 bases between. CDR3: CAIGGNSYEQYF. The DNA of the CDR3 is TGTGCCATCGGTGGTAACTCCTACGAGCAGTACTTC.

The chain joins TRBV7-8 to TRBJ2-1, with a weak D call TRBD2 (6 bases). V gave up 3 bases and J gave up 5 bases, with 14 bases separating them. Germline V gene lookup returns CDR1 SGHVS and CDR2 FQNEAQ. The CDR3 runs 15 residues. The CDR3 protein is CASSFGASADNEQFF. The CDR3 DNA sequence: TGTGCCAGCAGCTTCGGGGCTAGCGCCGACAATGAGCAGTTCTTC.

As DNA, the CDR3 is TGTGCCATCAGGGGTAGGGACACCGGGGAGCTGTTTTTT. This gives the protein CAIRGRDTGELFF. The chain combines TRBV6-5 with TRBJ2-2; tentative D call: TRBD1 (6 bases). The germline gives CDR1 MNHEY, CDR2 SVGAGI. The V end lost 10 bases, the J end lost 3 bases, and 12 bases lay between the germline ends. The CDR3 covers 13 residues.

The DNA for the CDR3 is TGTGCCAGCAGCCCACCAACCCAGACTAGCGGGTTATACAATGAGCAGTTCTTC. Translated, it gives CASSPPTQTSGLYNEQFF. The chain is built from TRBV5-4 and TRBJ2-1, with 10 bases that match TRBD2. This CDR3 region has 18 residues. Germline V gene data show CDR1 as SGHNT and CDR2 as YYREEE (reference sequence). J lost 4 bases, V lost 4 bases, and 14 bases had no gene match.

The rearrangement uses TRBV6-1 and TRBJ1-5; D is unclear. Trimming stripped 2 bases from V and 9 bases from J, with 11 bases between. The V gene's germline CDR1 is MNHNS and CDR2 SASEGT. CDR3 length: 13 amino acids. The CDR3, as DNA: TGTGCCAGCAGTGAAATGAGGGTTCGGCCCCAGCATTTT. Translated: CASSEMRVRPQHF.

The genes are TRBV7-2 and TRBJ2-1; D is uncertain. Trimming removed 5 bases at V and 4 bases at J, with 9 bases between. The CDR3 loop spans 13 amino acids. Germline loops: CDR1 SGHTA, CDR2 FQGNSA. CDR3 loop: CASSLRRYNEQFF. The CDR3, as DNA: TGTGCCAGCAGCCTCCGGCGGTACAATGAGCAGTTCTTC. Full variable domain (rest looked up from reference TRBV7-2 and TRBJ2-1): GAGVSQSPSNKVTEKGKDVELRCDPISGHTALYWYRQSLGQGLEFLIYFQGNSAPDKSGLPSDRFSAERTGGSVSTLTIQRTQQEDSAVYLCASSLRRYNEQFFGPGTRLTVL.

This sequence joins TRBV28 and TRBJ1-2; tentatively, D is TRBD1 (5 bases). The germline V gene has CDR1 MDHEN and CDR2 SYDVKM. The CDR3 sequence is 14 residues long. Trimming removed 6 bases at V and 4 bases at J, with 15 bases between. CDR3 protein: CASRLQGETYGYTF. CDR3 DNA: TGTGCCAGCAGACTCCAAGGGGAAACCTATGGCTACACCTTC.

The V and J genes are TRBV18 and TRBJ1-1; D gene uncertain. Per germline, CDR1 KGHSH and CDR2 LQKENI. This CDR3 is 17 amino acids long. V lost 2 bases and J lost 7, with 23 bases in between. The CDR3 spells CASSPVWQPSEQVEAFF. CDR3 nucleotide sequence: TGTGCCAGCTCACCAGTTTGGCAGCCAAGTGAGCAAGTTGAAGCTTTCTTT.

The V and J genes are TRBV6-6 and TRBJ1-3; unclear D gene. There are 12 residues in the CDR3. Looked up from germline, CDR1 is MNHNY and CDR2 is SVGAGI (reference sequence). Trimming left V 4 bases short and J 4 bases short, with 5 bases between. CDR3 amino acids: CASSWGGNTIYF. CDR3 nucleotide sequence: TGTGCCAGCAGTTGGGGAGGAAACACCATATATTTT.

The genes are TRBV6-4 and TRBJ2-2; D possibly matches TRBD1 or TRBD2 (5 bases each). The CDR3 spans 14 residues. Germline V gene data show CDR1 as MRHNA and CDR2 as SNTAGT. The germline V and J ends were trimmed by 9 bases and 5 bases, with 16 bases remaining between them. CDR3 sequence: CASTGTPGTGELFF. Written as DNA, the CDR3 is TGTGCCAGTACCGGGACCCCGGGGACCGGGGAGCTGTTTTTT.

This rearrangement joins TRBV27 to TRBJ1-5; no clear D. The germline CDR1 and CDR2 sequences are MNHEY and SMNVEV (reference sequence). V was shortened by 6 bases and J by 5 bases, with 11 bases between the two germline ends. This CDR3 spans 13 amino acids. CDR3 DNA: TGTGCCAGCAGGAGGCAGTTAGATCAGCCCCAGCATTTT. As protein: CASRRQLDQPQHF.

The chain uses TRBV19 and TRBJ1-5; the match to TRBD1 covers 11 bases. The CDR3 covers 17 residues. Germline CDR1 is LNHDA and CDR2 is SQIVND (reference sequence). V lost 4 bases to trimming and J lost 0 bases; unmatched junction nucleotides: 5. The CDR3 DNA sequence: TGTGCCAGTAGTAGGGACAGGGGGTCGGGTAGCAATCAGCCCCAGCATTTT. Translated, it gives CASSRDRGSGSNQPQHF.

This clone occurred a few times. The chain carries TRBV15 and TRBJ2-3; D call uncertain. The CDR3 is 14 residues long. Trimming removed 3 bases from V and 6 bases from J, with 13 bases in between. The V gene's germline CDR1 is LNHNV and CDR2 YYDKDF (reference sequence). CDR3 sequence: CATSSVATKDTQYF. CDR3 coding DNA: TGTGCCACCAGCAGTGTTGCGACGAAGGATACGCAGTATTTT.

The rearrangement links TRBV19 to TRBJ2-2; D might be TRBD1 or TRBD2, each matching 5 bases. V lost 4 bases to trimming and J lost 2 bases, with 8 bases between them. The CDR3 is 14 residues long. Germline CDR1 is LNHDA and CDR2 is SQIVND (reference sequence). The CDR3 nucleotides read TGTGCCAGTAGTACGGGACGAAACACCGGGGAGCTGTTTTTT. Protein: CASSTGRNTGELFF.

The CDR3 DNA reads as TGTGCCAGTAAATTGAGGGCAGAGAACTATGGCTACACCTTC. This gives the protein CASKLRAENYGYTF. The chain joins TRBV19 to TRBJ1-2; D not resolved. This CDR3 is built from 14 residues. The V gene's germline CDR1 is LNHDA and CDR2 SQIVND (reference sequence). V lost 7 bases and J lost 2, with 14 bases in between.

A word on this clone: Other nucleotide sequences in the sample specify the same CDR3. The chain has TRBV18 and TRBJ1-1, with a weak D call TRBD1 (5 bases). Germline assignment: CDR1 KGHSH and CDR2 LQKENI. Trimming shortened V by 3 bases and J by 0 bases, and 5 bases separated the two germline ends. CDR3 length equals 13 residues. In DNA, the CDR3 is TGTGCCAGCTCACCCAGGGTGAACACTGAAGCTTTCTTT. Translation: CASSPRVNTEAFF.

The chain links TRBV3-1 (or the pseudogene TRBV3-2) to TRBJ1-3; perhaps TRBD1 as D (5 bases). From germline, CDR1 is LGHDT and CDR2 YNNKEL (reference sequence). This CDR3 is 15 amino acids long. V was trimmed by 4 bases and J by 0 bases, leaving 10 bases between them. This CDR3 is CASSRGVDSGNTIYF. CDR3 DNA: TGTGCCAGCAGCCGAGGGGTGGACTCTGGAAACACCATATATTTT.

The rearrangement joins TRBV12-3 or TRBV12-4 to TRBJ1-5; tentatively, D is TRBD1 (5 bases). The V end lost 4 bases, the J end lost 4 bases, and 8 bases lay between the germline ends. The CDR3 contains 13 residues. Written as DNA, the CDR3 is TGTGCCAGCAGTTCGCGGGGGAATCAGCCCCAGCATTTT. Its protein is CASSSRGNQPQHF.